This is a list of T cell receptor beta chains from one sample in a study of blood T cell repertoires in COVID-19. Profiling relied on immunoSEQ multiplex PCR, and the TCRdb table lists in-frame clones only, not all of them. The sample records 200,000 to 250,000 clones, 70% to 90% being singletons. The sample comprised PBMCs or T cells enriched from blood (not recorded which). Receptor source: a man aged 30 to 45 who had recovered from COVID-19. CDR3s leave out the opening cysteine and the closing phenylalanine or tryptophan. D genes are given only for firm matches.

D: NA; J: TRBJ1-5; V: TRBV6-6; CDR3: ASSLGAAAANQPQH
D: TRBD1; J: TRBJ1-2; V: TRBV5-3; CDR3: ARSWGDRPIPSGYT
D: NA; J: TRBJ2-1; V: TRBV7-2; CDR3: ASSPQAGSYNEQF
D: TRBD1; J: TRBJ2-4; V: TRBV3-1/TRBV3-2; CDR3: ASSQEDRGPHIQY
D: TRBD2; J: TRBJ2-5; V: TRBV5-1; CDR3: ASSIGLAEETQY
D: TRBD1; J: TRBJ1-2; V: TRBV30; CDR3: AWSEWDRGSYGYT
D: NA; J: TRBJ2-2; V: TRBV12-3/TRBV12-4; CDR3: ASSFLQGELF
D: TRBD1; J: TRBJ2-1; V: TRBV12-3/TRBV12-4; CDR3: ASRNFDRESF
D: NA; J: TRBJ1-3; V: TRBV13; CDR3: ASSLSRGNTIY
D: NA; J: TRBJ2-7; V: TRBV9; CDR3: ASSVDSSYEQY
D: NA; J: TRBJ2-7; V: TRBV19; CDR3: ASSSAYEQY
D: NA; J: TRBJ1-6; V: TRBV5-1; CDR3: ASSYGRDSYNSPLH
D: NA; J: TRBJ2-7; V: TRBV15; CDR3: ATSRDRQGWQY
D: TRBD2; J: TRBJ2-1; V: TRBV5-1; CDR3: ASSLAGGGLAGVNEQF
D: NA; J: TRBJ2-7; V: TRBV11-1; CDR3: ASSFGVPSYEQY
D: NA; J: TRBJ1-1; V: TRBV18; CDR3: ASSPDREAF
D: TRBD1; J: TRBJ1-4; V: TRBV19; CDR3: ASSIGDRGLEKLF
D: NA; J: TRBJ1-1; V: TRBV30; CDR3: ARERMNTEAF
D: TRBD2; J: TRBJ2-5; V: TRBV9; CDR3: ASSVGSGRAISGETQY
D: TRBD2; J: TRBJ2-5; V: TRBV24-1; CDR3: ATSDPGLADIKQETQY
D: NA; J: TRBJ2-5; V: TRBV24-1; CDR3: ATSDPRTGQETQY
D: NA; J: TRBJ1-2; V: TRBV5-5; CDR3: ASGWTADFYGYT
D: NA; J: TRBJ2-1; V: TRBV27; CDR3: ASRSGSEQF
D: NA; J: TRBJ1-1; V: TRBV6-5; CDR3: ASSYREPKTEAF
D: TRBD2; J: TRBJ2-2; V: TRBV2; CDR3: ASSTAGGGTGELF
D: NA; J: TRBJ2-1; V: TRBV5-8; CDR3: ASTKLEPAVYNEQF
D: NA; J: TRBJ1-2; V: TRBV18; CDR3: ASSILPGGYT
D: TRBD1; J: TRBJ1-2; V: TRBV29-1; CDR3: SVEGFGQGYGYT
D: TRBD1; J: TRBJ1-1; V: TRBV18; CDR3: ASSDRGGKGMNTEAF
D: TRBD2; J: TRBJ2-3; V: TRBV4-2; CDR3: ASSHVTSGGTDTQY
D: NA; J: TRBJ2-1; V: TRBV6-5; CDR3: ASSLRDRRGNEQF
D: TRBD2; J: TRBJ2-2; V: TRBV9; CDR3: ASSVALGEGVPGELF
D: NA; J: TRBJ2-1; V: TRBV7-8; CDR3: ASSMLRSSYNEQF
D: TRBD2; J: TRBJ2-3; V: TRBV19; CDR3: ASSMGAGGGDTQY
D: TRBD1; J: TRBJ2-2; V: TRBV9; CDR3: ASRGQGARTGELF
D: TRBD2; J: TRBJ2-7; V: TRBV19; CDR3: ASSSGWRTRVDEQY
D: TRBD1; J: TRBJ2-5; V: TRBV18; CDR3: ASSPTGVGETQY
D: NA; J: TRBJ2-7; V: TRBV21-1; CDR3: ASSKPRQGVSELYEQY
D: NA; J: TRBJ2-1; V: TRBV23-1; CDR3: ASSQPGDPYYNEQF
D: NA; J: TRBJ1-1; V: TRBV7-3; CDR3: ASSIQGNTEAF
D: NA; J: TRBJ2-1; V: TRBV6-4; CDR3: ASSPEGRSYNEQF
D: NA; J: TRBJ1-4; V: TRBV4-3; CDR3: ASSPRVDEKLF
D: TRBD1; J: TRBJ1-2; V: TRBV11-1; CDR3: ASSPPGQGYGYT
D: NA; J: TRBJ1-5; V: TRBV6-5; CDR3: ASRSFSGGHQPQH
D: NA; J: TRBJ1-1; V: TRBV11-3; CDR3: ASSFAGTEAF
D: NA; J: TRBJ2-2; V: TRBV9; CDR3: ASSVERAVGELF
D: TRBD2; J: TRBJ2-5; V: TRBV3-1/TRBV3-2; CDR3: ASSQDLSGKGKETQY
D: TRBD2; J: TRBJ2-5; V: TRBV7-2; CDR3: ASSTRDYLGTQY
D: NA; J: TRBJ1-4; V: TRBV18; CDR3: ASFGGLNEKLF
D: NA; J: TRBJ1-2; V: TRBV5-6; CDR3: ASSSPGGLIYGYT
D: NA; J: TRBJ1-4; V: TRBV10-3; CDR3: AISSGGTANEKLF
D: NA; J: TRBJ1-1; V: TRBV18; CDR3: ASSPGLGGGTEAF
D: NA; J: TRBJ2-3; V: TRBV7-8; CDR3: ASSSKLPARRGRTDTQY
D: TRBD2; J: TRBJ2-7; V: TRBV18; CDR3: ASSPELGTSGVYEQY
D: TRBD1; J: TRBJ1-5; V: TRBV28; CDR3: ASSLPDRRHQPQH
D: NA; J: TRBJ1-5; V: TRBV4-1; CDR3: ASSQGRGGGQPQH
D: NA; J: TRBJ2-7; V: TRBV27; CDR3: ASPPSGVPAYEQY
D: NA; J: TRBJ2-7; V: TRBV28; CDR3: ASSFQGGLGEQY
D: TRBD1; J: TRBJ2-2; V: TRBV9; CDR3: ASSVSGTGATGELF